This T cell receptor (beta chain) was identified during a study of cytomegalovirus exposure and HLA in healthy donors. Study at large: Caucasian-associated ancestry cluster membership applied to under 85% of several hundred genotyped donors.

The CDR3 length is 15 residues. Germline V lookup: CDR1 MNHEY, CDR2 SVGAGI. V shed 5 bases, J shed 4 bases, and the junction held 10 bases outside the gene matches. Study conclusions and caveats: Earlier analysis yielded a pattern in which most TCR beta V segments were productive about 90% or about 30% of the time. The study reported that TCR beta sequences accurately predicted HLA-A and HLA-B alleles in most subjects.

The PCR employed 60 Vbeta primers together with 13 Jbeta primers. Sequencing was performed with immunoSEQ multiplex PCR; in TCRdb, only in-frame clones are kept and a portion is missing. The sample records 150,000 to 200,000 clones, approximately 72% being singletons. On this clone itself: Its antigen is as yet unknown.

The sample comprised PBMCs. This chain joins TRBV6-5 and TRBJ2-5, with 7 bases that match TRBD1. The sequence derives from a human donor in good health. The CDR3 loop is CASSPDRKRLETQYF. The CDR3 DNA follows: TGTGCCAGCAGTCCGGACAGGAAAAGGTTAGAGACCCAGTACTTC.